This T cell receptor beta chain was obtained from a study of T cells in localized non-small cell lung cancer. General study results and limits: Because sequencing included only one region (of the tumor), heterogeneity remains possible. Detection in adjacent lung was observed for a median roughly 57 of the top 100 tumor clones. Prolonged overall survival went with higher T cell density in the blood.

Sequencing was performed with immunoSEQ multiplex PCR; in TCRdb, only in-frame clones are kept and a portion is missing. The data contain some 15,000 clones, more than 80% of them singletons. The germline V gene has CDR1 MGHRA and CDR2 YSYEKL. CDR3 size: 17 residues. Trimming took off 0 bases at V and 4 bases at J, with 16 bases between the two ends. Remarks on this clone: The antigen remains unidentified.

Source: peripheral blood, taken before any cancer treatment. The chain links TRBV4-1 to TRBJ2-1; a weak D match, TRBD1 (5 bases). The sequence came from a female donor of 60 years or more with stage I squamous cell lung carcinoma. The CDR3 spells CASSQDKALGVYNEQFF. CDR3 bases: TGCGCCAGCAGCCAAGATAAGGCGCTAGGGGTTTACAATGAGCAGTTCTTC.